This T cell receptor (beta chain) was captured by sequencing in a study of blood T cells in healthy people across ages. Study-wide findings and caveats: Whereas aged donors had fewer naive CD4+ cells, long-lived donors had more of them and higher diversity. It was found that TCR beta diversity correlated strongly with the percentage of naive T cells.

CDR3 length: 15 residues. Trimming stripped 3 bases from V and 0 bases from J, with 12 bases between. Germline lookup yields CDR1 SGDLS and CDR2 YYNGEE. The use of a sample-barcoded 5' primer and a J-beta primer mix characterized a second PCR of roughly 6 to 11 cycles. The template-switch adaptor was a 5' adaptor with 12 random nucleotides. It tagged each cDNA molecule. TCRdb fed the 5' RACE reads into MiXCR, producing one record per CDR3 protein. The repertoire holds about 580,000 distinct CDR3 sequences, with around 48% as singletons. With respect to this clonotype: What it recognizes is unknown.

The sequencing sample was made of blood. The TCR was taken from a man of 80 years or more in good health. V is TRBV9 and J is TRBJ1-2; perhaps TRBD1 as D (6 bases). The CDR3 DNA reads TGTGCCAGCAGCGCAGACAGGTTTCCTAACTATGGCTACACCTTC. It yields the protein CASSADRFPNYGYTF.